This record looks at one T cell receptor beta chain sequence and its context. Its antigen is still unknown. Time point in this sample: peripheral blood 6 weeks after treatment start. Every PCR received spiked-in synthetic TCR analog templates. Data came from immunoSEQ multiplex PCR; TCRdb stores just in-frame clones and leaves some out. Here the sample spans 40,000 to 45,000 clones, 80% to 90% being singletons. This sample stems from a study of PD-L1 blockade in urothelial cancer. Across the whole study: Starting in the mid-2010s, patients were given atezolizumab (1,200 mg intravenously every 3 weeks).

Study-level results: Stronger expansion of tumor-associated clones in blood at 3 weeks distinguished durable-benefit patients.

This CDR3 spans 13 amino acids. The V and J ends lost 6 bases and 4 bases respectively, with 9 bases between them. In germline, CDR1 is MNHNS, CDR2 SASEGT. Sample: PBMCs, taken around atezolizumab (anti-PD-L1) treatment. This rearrangement joins TRBV6-1 to TRBJ2-2, with D perhaps TRBD1 (5 bases). This TCR was recovered from a man aged 55-75 years with urothelial cancer. The DNA for the CDR3 is TGTGCCAGCAGCGGACATATCACCGGGGAGCTGTTTTTT. This sequence encodes CASSGHITGELFF.